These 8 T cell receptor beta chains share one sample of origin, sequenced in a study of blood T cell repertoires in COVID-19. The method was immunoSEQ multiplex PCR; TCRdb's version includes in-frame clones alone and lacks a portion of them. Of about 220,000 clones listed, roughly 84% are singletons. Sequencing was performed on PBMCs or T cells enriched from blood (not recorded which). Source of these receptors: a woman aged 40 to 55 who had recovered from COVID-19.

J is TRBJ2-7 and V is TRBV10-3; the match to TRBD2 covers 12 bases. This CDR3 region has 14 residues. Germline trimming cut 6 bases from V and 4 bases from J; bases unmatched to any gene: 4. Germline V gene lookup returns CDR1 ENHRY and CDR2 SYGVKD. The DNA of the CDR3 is TGTGCCATCAGGGGACTAGCGGGTCGATACGAGCAGTACTTC. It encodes CAIRGLAGRYEQYF.

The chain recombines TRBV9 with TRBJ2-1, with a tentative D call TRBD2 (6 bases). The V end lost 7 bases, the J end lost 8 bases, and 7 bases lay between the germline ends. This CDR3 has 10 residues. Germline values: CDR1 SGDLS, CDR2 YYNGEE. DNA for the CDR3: TGTGCCAGCGGGGAGGATGAGCAGTTCTTC. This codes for CASGEDEQFF.

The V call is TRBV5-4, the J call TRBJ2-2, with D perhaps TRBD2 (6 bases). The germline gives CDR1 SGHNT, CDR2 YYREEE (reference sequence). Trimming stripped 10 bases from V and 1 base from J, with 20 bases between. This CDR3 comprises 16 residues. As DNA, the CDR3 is TGTGCCGTTCGAGGGACGGGAGCGAAGAACACCGGGGAGCTGTTTTTT. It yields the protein CAVRGTGAKNTGELFF.

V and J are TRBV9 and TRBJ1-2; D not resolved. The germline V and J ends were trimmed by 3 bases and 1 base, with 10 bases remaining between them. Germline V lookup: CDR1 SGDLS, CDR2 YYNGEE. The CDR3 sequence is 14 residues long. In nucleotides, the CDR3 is TGTGCCAGCAGCGCTGACGGGAATAACTATGGCTACACCTTC. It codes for CASSADGNNYGYTF.

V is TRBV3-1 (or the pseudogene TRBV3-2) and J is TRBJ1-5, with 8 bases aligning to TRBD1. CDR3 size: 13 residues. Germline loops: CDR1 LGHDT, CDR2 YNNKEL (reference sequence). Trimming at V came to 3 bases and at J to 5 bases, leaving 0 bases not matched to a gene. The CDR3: CASSQTGDQPQHF. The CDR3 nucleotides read TGTGCCAGCAGCCAGACAGGGGATCAGCCCCAGCATTTT.

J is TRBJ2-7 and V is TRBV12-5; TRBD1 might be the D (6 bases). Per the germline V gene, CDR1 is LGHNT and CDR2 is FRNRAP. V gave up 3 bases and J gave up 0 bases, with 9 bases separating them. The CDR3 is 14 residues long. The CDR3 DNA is TGTGCTAGTGGTTTTGCAGGGGACTCCTACGAGCAGTACTTC. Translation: CASGFAGDSYEQYF.

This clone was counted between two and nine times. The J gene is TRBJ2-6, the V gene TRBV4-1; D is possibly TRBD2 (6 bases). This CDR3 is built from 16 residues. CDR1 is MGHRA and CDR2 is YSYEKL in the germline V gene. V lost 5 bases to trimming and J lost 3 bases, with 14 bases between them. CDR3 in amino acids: CASSSKTRGGANVLTF. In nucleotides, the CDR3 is TGCGCCAGCAGCTCAAAGACTAGAGGTGGGGCCAACGTCCTGACTTTC.

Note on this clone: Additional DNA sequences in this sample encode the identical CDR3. For the CDR3, the DNA is TGTGCCAGCAGTCCAACTAGCGGGTTGTACAATGAGCAGTTCTTC. Protein sequence: CASSPTSGLYNEQFF. This chain joins TRBV28 and TRBJ2-1; 9 nucleotides align to TRBD2. This CDR3 region has 15 residues. The V segment lost 5 bases and the J segment 4 bases; nucleotides outside the gene matches: 6. Germline CDR1 MDHEN, CDR2 SYDVKM.